One sample yielded the 29 T cell receptor beta chains listed below, sequenced in a study of molecular identifiers for immune sequencing clone quantification. TCRdb itself ran the PCR reads through MiXCR, one entry per CDR3 protein. The sample includes more than 250,000 distinct CDR3 sequences, 20% to 25% of them seen just once. The sequencing sample was made of naive CD8+ T cells from blood, with Jurkat cell RNA spiked in. Sample subset: FACS-sorted CD8+CD4-CCR7+CD45RA+ naive T cells. The receptor set was obtained from a human donor in good health. Some libraries in this study had Jurkat cell RNA spiked in.

The rearrangement uses TRBV6-5 and TRBJ2-7; 10 positions match TRBD1. The CDR3 is 14 residues long. Losses at the gene ends were 2 bases for V and 5 bases for J; bases not matched to a gene: 3. Germline CDR1 reads MNHEY; CDR2 reads SVGAGI. For the CDR3, the DNA is TGTGCCAGCAGTTACACGACAGGGGGCCACGAGCAGTACTTC. It encodes CASSYTTGGHEQYF.

This clonotype was seen many times. The chain links TRBV7-9 to TRBJ2-5, with 10 nucleotides matching TRBD1. J gave up 5 bases and V 0 bases, and 3 bases lay outside the gene matches. The CDR3 consists of 15 residues. Per the germline V gene, CDR1 is SEHNR and CDR2 is FQNEAQ (reference sequence). CDR3 DNA sequence: TGTGCCAGCAGCTTAGCGGACAGGGGGTATGAGACCCAGTACTTC. Its translation is CASSLADRGYETQYF.

In DNA form, the CDR3 reads TGTGCCAGCAGTTTATCAATCACCGTAATCAATCCGACCGGGGACTCCTACGAGCAGTACTTC. Translation gives CASSLSITVINPTGDSYEQYF. The chain couples TRBV27 to TRBJ2-7, with D tentatively TRBD2 (5 bases). This CDR3 has 21 amino acids. Germline CDR1 reads MNHEY; CDR2 reads SMNVEV (reference sequence). The V end was cut by 0 bases, the J end by 0 bases, with 27 bases between.

The sample holds many counts of this clonotype. This CDR3 is CATSDLRGAGNTIYF. The DNA of the CDR3 is TGTGCCACCAGTGATTTGCGGGGGGCTGGAAACACCATATATTTT. The chain carries TRBV24-1 and TRBJ1-3, with D perhaps matching TRBD1 (5 bases). Germline lookup yields CDR1 KGHDR and CDR2 SFDVKD. This CDR3 has 15 amino acids. V lost 0 bases and J lost 2, with 7 bases in between.

This clonotype was seen repeatedly, ten times or more. The V and J genes are TRBV7-9 and TRBJ1-5; D may be TRBD1 (5 bases). The CDR3 contains 14 residues. The V and J ends lost 1 base and 3 bases respectively, with 7 bases between them. Germline assignment: CDR1 SEHNR and CDR2 FQNEAQ (reference sequence). CDR3 in DNA: TGTGCCAGCAGCTTAGGACAGATCAATCAGCCCCAGCATTTT. It yields the protein CASSLGQINQPQHF.

About this clonotype itself: A much bigger clone sits one base away, suggesting this may be a read error. The chain has TRBV20-1 and TRBJ2-5; 9 bases are a match to TRBD2. In germline, CDR1 is DFQATT, CDR2 SNEGSKA (reference sequence). The CDR3 has 18 amino acids. For the CDR3, the DNA is TGCAGTGCCCCTGATAGCCAGCGGGAGGCCACGTACCAAGAGACCCCGTACTTC. Residues: CSAPDSQREATYQETPYF.

Remarks on this clonotype: A much larger clone differs by one base, so this may be a read error. The V gene is TRBV29-1, the J gene TRBJ1-1; TRBD1 matches at 7 bases. V was pared by 7 bases and J by 7 bases, with 12 bases of the junction left unmatched. The CDR3 is 13 residues long. Germline V CDR1 and CDR2: SQVTM, ANQGSEA. This CDR3 reads CSGGGQQIFEAFF. CDR3 bases: TGCAGCGGGGGGGGACAGCAGATATTTGAAGCTTTCTTT. Variable domain in full (rest from reference TRBV29-1 and TRBJ1-1): SAVISQKPSRDICQRGTSLTIQCQVDSQVTMMFWYRQQPGQSLTLIATANQGSEATYESGFVIDKFPISRPNLTFSTLTVSNMSPEDSSIYLCSGGGQQIFEAFFGQGTRLTVV.

This clonotype was counted once. A single base separates this from a much larger clone, so it may be a read error. This is likely a read error, given that the CDR3 carries no conserved phenylalanine or tryptophan at its end. The V gene is TRBV7-9, the J gene TRBJ2-4, with TRBD1 identical over 7 bases. The trim removed 1 base at V and 4 bases at J, leaving 4 bases unmatched. The germline CDR1 and CDR2 sequences are SEHNR and FQNEAQ (reference sequence). The length of the CDR3 is 15 residues. In nucleotides, the CDR3 is TGTGCCAGCAGCTTAGTGACAGGGCCAAAAAACATTCAGTACTCC. Amino acids: CASSLVTGPKNIQYS.

There are many counts of this clonotype. The V gene is TRBV12-3 or TRBV12-4, the J gene TRBJ1-2; a weak D match, TRBD1 (6 bases). The CDR3 has 16 amino acids. The V end lost 4 bases, the J end lost 2 bases, and 17 bases lay between the germline ends. The CDR3 protein is CASSSLFRGGNYGYTF. Here the CDR3 DNA reads TGTGCCAGCAGTTCCCTTTTTAGAGGGGGAAACTATGGCTACACCTTC.

This clonotype was counted between two and nine times. This chain links TRBV11-2 with TRBJ2-5; 9 bases agree with TRBD1. CDR3 length: 17 residues. The V gene end was trimmed by 4 bases and the J gene end by 5 bases; junction bases not matched to a gene: 14. Germline assignment: CDR1 SGHAT and CDR2 FQNNGV. The CDR3 DNA reads TGTGCCAGCAGCTCAAACCCCGGGACAGGGATCGGGGAGACCCAGTACTTC. It translates to CASSSNPGTGIGETQYF.

There are many counts of this clonotype. The V and J genes are TRBV7-9 and TRBJ1-4; D call uncertain. The V end lost 5 bases, the J end lost 0 bases, and 13 bases lay between the germline ends. The CDR3 is 16 residues long. Germline CDR1 is SEHNR and CDR2 is FQNEAQ (reference sequence). The CDR3 protein is CASSPDHIATNEKLFF. CDR3 coding DNA: TGTGCCAGCAGCCCTGATCACATAGCAACTAATGAAAAACTGTTTTTT.

At least ten counts were recorded for this clonotype. This sequence joins TRBV29-1 and TRBJ2-7; D may correspond to TRBD1 or TRBD2 (5 bases each). Germline V gene data show CDR1 as SQVTM and CDR2 as ANQGSEA. The CDR3 is 12 residues long. Trimming took 5 bases from V and 6 from J, leaving 14 bases between them. The CDR3 bases are TGCAGCGTTCCAGGGACCGGTAGCGAGCAGTACTTC. Residues: CSVPGTGSEQYF.

At least ten counts were recorded for this clonotype. The chain joins TRBV11-2 to TRBJ2-1; TRBD1 aligns across 7 bases. Germline V gene data show CDR1 as SGHAT and CDR2 as FQNNGV. The ends lost 5 bases at V and 4 bases at J; junction bases unmatched: 8. The CDR3 runs 15 residues. The CDR3 DNA follows: TGTGCCAGCAGCCTCCGGGACAGCCAATACAATGAGCAGTTCTTC. The encoded protein is CASSLRDSQYNEQFF.

The rearrangement links TRBV19 to TRBJ2-1; no clear D gene. Germline-derived CDR1 and CDR2 are LNHDA and SQIVND (reference sequence). Trimming removed 3 bases at V and 0 bases at J, with 9 bases between. The CDR3 consists of 15 residues. The CDR3 DNA is TGTGCCAGTAGTATTGAGGTCCTCTCCTACAATGAGCAGTTCTTC. Residues: CASSIEVLSYNEQFF.

This clonotype was seen repeatedly, ten times or more. The V and J genes are TRBV13 and TRBJ2-3; TRBD2 aligns across 10 bases. Germline V gene data show CDR1 as PRHDT and CDR2 as FYEKMQ (reference sequence). This CDR3 contains 15 residues. V shed 5 bases, J shed 6 bases, and the junction held 8 bases outside the gene matches. The CDR3: CASSQFLAGDDTQYF. As DNA, the CDR3 is TGTGCCAGCAGCCAATTCCTAGCGGGAGATGATACGCAGTATTTT.

For this clonotype: A single base separates this from a much larger clone, so it may be a read error. No conserved phenylalanine or tryptophan ends this CDR3, so it is likely a read error. The CDR3 here is CASSQGVVLGDTQYL. The CDR3 DNA reads as TGCGCCAGCAGCCAAGGGGTGGTTTTGGGGGATACGCAGTATCTT. The chain joins TRBV4-3 to TRBJ2-3, with D uncertain. The CDR3 has 15 amino acids. V dropped 1 base and J dropped 6 bases, with 14 bases sitting between them. Per germline, CDR1 LGHNA and CDR2 YSLEER.

The sample holds many counts of this clonotype. The chain combines TRBV4-1 with TRBJ2-3, with D possibly called TRBD1 or TRBD2 (5 bases each). Trimming removed 4 bases from V and 3 bases from J, with 14 bases in between. The germline V gene encodes CDR1 MGHRA and CDR2 YSYEKL. The CDR3 spans 15 residues. CDR3: CASSRGPGFTDTQYF. CDR3 DNA: TGCGCCAGCAGCCGGGGCCCGGGGTTTACAGATACGCAGTATTTT.

This clonotype was recorded at least ten times. The chain joins TRBV27 to TRBJ2-3; possible D gene TRBD2, 6 bases. Between the trimmed V and J ends, which lost 5 bases and 2 bases, there was a span of 23 bases. The CDR3 has 18 residues. Germline V CDR1 and CDR2: MNHEY, SMNVEV (reference sequence). The CDR3 loop is CASSPSPSGREFTDTQYF. In DNA form, the CDR3 reads TGTGCCAGCAGTCCGTCCCCTTCGGGGCGGGAATTCACAGATACGCAGTATTTT.

To note about this clonotype: This may stem from a read error, because a much larger clone lies one nucleotide away. The CDR3 loop reads CASSTNGGTAGNTIYF. The CDR3 DNA follows: TGTGCCAGCAGTACCAACGGGGGCACGGCTGGAAACACCATATATTTT. V and J are TRBV5-4 and TRBJ1-3, with a tentative D call TRBD1 (6 bases). CDR1 and CDR2 from the germline V gene are SGHNT and YYREEE (reference sequence). The CDR3 is 16 amino acids. The germline V and J ends were trimmed by 5 bases and 2 bases, with 17 bases remaining between them.

Turning to this clonotype: The final CDR3 position lacks the conserved phenylalanine or tryptophan, pointing to a likely read error. The chain is built from TRBV6-2 or TRBV6-3 and TRBJ1-1, with D tentatively TRBD1 (5 bases). Germline CDR1 and CDR2: MNHEY and SVGEGT. V lost 0 bases and J 1 base, leaving 15 bases between the germline ends. The CDR3 contains 17 residues. Here the CDR3 DNA reads TGTGCCAGCAGTTACTCAGTTCGCGGGGGAACGAACACTGAAGCTTTCCTT. Amino acid sequence: CASSYSVRGGTNTEAFL.

In its sample, this clonotype was seen many times. The chain links TRBV12-3 or TRBV12-4 to TRBJ2-4; no reliable D call. Trimming pared 2 bases from V and 0 bases from J, leaving 11 bases between. The CDR3 consists of 16 residues. The CDR3, as DNA: TGTGCCAGCAGTTTAACCAATATACTAGCCAAAAACATTCAGTACTTC. Protein: CASSLTNILAKNIQYF.

Ten or more counts support this clonotype. The chain couples TRBV7-9 to TRBJ1-1, with D possibly TRBD1 on 6 matching bases. Germline lookup yields CDR1 SEHNR and CDR2 FQNEAQ (reference sequence). Trimming removed 2 bases at V and 6 bases at J, with 19 bases between. This CDR3 has 16 amino acids. In DNA form, the CDR3 reads TGTGCCAGCAGCTTAAATCGTCAGGGGCCGTGGGCTGAAGCTTTCTTT. Its translation: CASSLNRQGPWAEAFF.

This clonotype was counted once. It may be a read error: a sequence one base away is much more abundant. This chain uses TRBV20-1 with TRBJ2-3, with 7 bases matching TRBD2. The germline gives CDR1 DFQATT, CDR2 SNEGSKA (reference sequence). The CDR3 runs to 15 residues. The V segment lost 1 base and the J segment 5 bases; nucleotides outside the gene matches: 9. As DNA, the CDR3 is TGCAGTGCTAGAGGAGCGGGGAGATCGGGAGATACGCAGTATTTT. Translated, it gives CSARGAGRSGDTQYF.

This clonotype occurred many times. CDR3 coding DNA: TGTGCCAGCAGCCCATGGACAGGGGGCGTCTATGGCTACACCTTC. This sequence encodes CASSPWTGGVYGYTF. The gene calls are TRBV7-9 and TRBJ1-2, with 11 bases lining up with TRBD1. The CDR3 has 15 residues. Losses at the gene ends were 5 bases for V and 4 bases for J; bases not matched to a gene: 6. CDR1 is SEHNR, CDR2 FQNEAQ, per germline (reference sequence).

This clonotype was recorded many times. The V and J genes are TRBV29-1 and TRBJ1-5, with 8 bases lining up with TRBD1. The CDR3 has 13 amino acids. Germline trimming cut 5 bases from V and 2 bases from J; bases unmatched to any gene: 2. CDR1 is SQVTM and CDR2 is ANQGSEA in the germline V gene. This CDR3 is CSVTTGGNQPQHF. In DNA form, the CDR3 reads TGCAGCGTTACGACAGGGGGCAATCAGCCCCAGCATTTT.

The count of this clonotype is one. V and J are TRBV5-6 and TRBJ1-4, with TRBD1 as a possible D gene (6 bases). CDR3 length: 17 residues. V was cut by 3 bases and J by 0 bases, with 15 bases left in between. The germline CDR1 and CDR2 sequences are SGHDT and YYEEEE. CDR3 region: CASSYREGYATNEKLFF. Written as DNA, the CDR3 is TGTGCCAGCAGCTACAGGGAGGGCTATGCAACTAATGAAAAACTGTTTTTT.

This clonotype was recorded many times. This chain links TRBV20-1 with TRBJ2-2; 11 nucleotides agree with TRBD2. The germline V gene has CDR1 DFQATT and CDR2 SNEGSKA (reference sequence). V gave up 1 base and J gave up 5 bases; unmatched junction bases: 3. The length of the CDR3 is 15 residues. The CDR3 spells CSARGGLAETGELFF. The CDR3 DNA follows: TGCAGTGCTAGAGGGGGACTAGCGGAGACCGGGGAGCTGTTTTTT.

The chain employs TRBV4-3 and TRBJ1-2; no definite D call. The V end was cut by 0 bases, the J end by 8 bases, with 19 bases between. From germline, CDR1 is LGHNA and CDR2 YSLEER. This CDR3 has 16 amino acids. The CDR3 here is CASSQDLTVDLKGYTF. As DNA, the CDR3 is TGCGCCAGCAGCCAAGATCTGACCGTAGATCTTAAAGGCTACACCTTC.

This clonotype was seen a handful of times. The chain uses TRBV24-1 and TRBJ2-3, with 7 bases identical to TRBD2. Unmatched junction bases numbered 3, after V lost 3 bases and J lost 4 bases. CDR1 is KGHDR, CDR2 SFDVKD, per germline. The CDR3 has 14 amino acids. CDR3 sequence: CATSDPGLADTQYF. CDR3 coding DNA: TGTGCCACCAGTGATCCAGGACTAGCAGATACGCAGTATTTT.